This T cell receptor beta chain was obtained from a study of shared clonotypes between healthy human individuals. The assay was immunoSEQ multiplex PCR, and TCRdb's table has in-frame clones only and misses some. The table has 1,500,000 or so clones, just under 99% seen once; the top ten hold roughly 0.36%. About this clone itself: Distinct nucleotide sequences in the sample also encode this CDR3.

The CDR3 runs to 13 residues. The germline V gene has CDR1 SGHNT and CDR2 YENEEA. V dropped 6 bases and J dropped 4; count of bases not matched to a gene: 5. The investigators split CD4+ cells into a CD45RA+ naive subset and a CD45RA-negative memory subset. The source of this sequence is a man aged 25-45 years in good health. The J gene is TRBJ2-7, the V gene TRBV11-3, with 8 bases lining up with TRBD1. The sample was naive CD4+ T cells sorted from blood. The subset is: CD45RA+ positively selected. CDR3 protein: CASSRTGSYEQYF. CDR3 nucleotides: TGTGCCAGCAGTCGGACAGGGTCTTACGAGCAGTACTTC.